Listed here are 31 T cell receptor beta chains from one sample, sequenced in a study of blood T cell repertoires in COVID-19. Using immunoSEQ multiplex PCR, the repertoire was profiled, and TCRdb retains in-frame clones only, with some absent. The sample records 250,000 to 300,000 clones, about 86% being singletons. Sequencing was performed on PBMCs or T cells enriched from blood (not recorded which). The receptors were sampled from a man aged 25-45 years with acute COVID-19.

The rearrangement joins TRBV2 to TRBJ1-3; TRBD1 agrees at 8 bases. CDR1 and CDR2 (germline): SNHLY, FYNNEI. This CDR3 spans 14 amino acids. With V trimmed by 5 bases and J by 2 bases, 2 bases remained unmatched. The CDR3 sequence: CASSPTGAGNTIYF. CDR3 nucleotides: TGTGCCAGCAGTCCGACAGGGGCTGGAAACACCATATATTTT.

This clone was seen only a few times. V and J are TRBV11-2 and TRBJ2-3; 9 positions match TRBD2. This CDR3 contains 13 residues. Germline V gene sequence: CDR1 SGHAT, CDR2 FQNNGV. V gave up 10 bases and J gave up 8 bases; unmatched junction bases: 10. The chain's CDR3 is CATIAGDRRTQYF. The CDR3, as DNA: TGTGCCACCATAGCGGGGGACCGCCGTACGCAGTATTTT.

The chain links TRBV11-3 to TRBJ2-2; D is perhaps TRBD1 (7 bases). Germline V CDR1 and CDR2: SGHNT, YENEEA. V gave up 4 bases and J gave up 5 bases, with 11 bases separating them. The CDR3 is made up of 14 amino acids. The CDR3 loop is CASSSRGRTGELFF. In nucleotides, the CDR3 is TGTGCCAGCAGCTCCAGGGGGAGGACCGGGGAGCTGTTTTTT.

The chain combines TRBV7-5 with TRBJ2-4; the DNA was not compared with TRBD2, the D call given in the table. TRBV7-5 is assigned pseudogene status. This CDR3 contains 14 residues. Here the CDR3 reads CVRSLVLAKNIQYF. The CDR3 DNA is TGTGTCAGAAGCTTAGTTCTAGCCAAAAACATTCAGTACTTC.

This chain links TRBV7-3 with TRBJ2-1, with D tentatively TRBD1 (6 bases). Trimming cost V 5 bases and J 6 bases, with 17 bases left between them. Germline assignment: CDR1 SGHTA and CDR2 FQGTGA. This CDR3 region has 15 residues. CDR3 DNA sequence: TGTGCCAGCAGCGTCGGGACACTGAGAGGCAATGAGCAGTTCTTC. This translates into CASSVGTLRGNEQFF.

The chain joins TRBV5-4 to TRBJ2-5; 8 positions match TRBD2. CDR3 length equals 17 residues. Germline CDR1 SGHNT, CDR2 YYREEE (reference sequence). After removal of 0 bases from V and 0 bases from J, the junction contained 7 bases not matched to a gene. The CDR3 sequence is CASSLALVAGHQETQYF. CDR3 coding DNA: TGTGCCAGCAGCTTGGCCTTGGTAGCGGGGCACCAAGAGACCCAGTACTTC.

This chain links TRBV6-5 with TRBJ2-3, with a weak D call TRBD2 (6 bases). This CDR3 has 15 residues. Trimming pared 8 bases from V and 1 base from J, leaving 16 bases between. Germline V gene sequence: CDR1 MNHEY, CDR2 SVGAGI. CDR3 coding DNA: TGTGCCAGCGGACTACAGCTCCCGGGCACAGATACGCAGTATTTT. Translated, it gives CASGLQLPGTDTQYF.

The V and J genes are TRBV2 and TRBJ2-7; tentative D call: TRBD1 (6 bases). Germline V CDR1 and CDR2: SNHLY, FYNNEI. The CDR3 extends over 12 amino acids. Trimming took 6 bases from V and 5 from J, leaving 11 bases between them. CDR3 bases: TGTGCCAGCAGAGCTACAGGGAACGAGCAGTACGTC. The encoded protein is CASRATGNEQYV.

The CDR3 loop is CASNLADRNYGYTF. CDR3 nucleotides: TGTGCCAGCAATCTAGCGGACAGAAACTATGGCTACACCTTC. V usage is TRBV9 and J usage is TRBJ1-2, with D maybe TRBD1 (6 bases). Trimming stripped 6 bases from V and 2 bases from J, with 14 bases between. Germline CDR1 reads SGDLS; CDR2 reads YYNGEE. CDR3 length: 14 residues.

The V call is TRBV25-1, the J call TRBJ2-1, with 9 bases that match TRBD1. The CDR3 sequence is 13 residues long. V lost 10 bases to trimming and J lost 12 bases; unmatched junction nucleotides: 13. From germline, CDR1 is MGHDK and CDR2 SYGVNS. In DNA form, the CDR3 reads TGTGCCACCCGACAGGGGGTATTTGAAGGGCAGTTCTTC. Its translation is CATRQGVFEGQFF.

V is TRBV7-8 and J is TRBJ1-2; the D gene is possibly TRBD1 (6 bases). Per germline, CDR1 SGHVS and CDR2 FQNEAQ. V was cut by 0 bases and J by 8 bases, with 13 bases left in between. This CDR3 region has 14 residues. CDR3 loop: CASSLARGQGGYTF. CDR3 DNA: TGTGCCAGCAGCTTAGCGCGGGGGCAAGGCGGCTACACCTTC. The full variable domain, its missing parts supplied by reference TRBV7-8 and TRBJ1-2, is GAGVSQSPRYKVAKRGQDVALRCDPISGHVSLFWYQQALGQGPEFLTYFQNEAQLDKSGLPSDRFFAERPEGSVSTLKIQRTQQEDSAVYLCASSLARGQGGYTFGSGTRLTVV.

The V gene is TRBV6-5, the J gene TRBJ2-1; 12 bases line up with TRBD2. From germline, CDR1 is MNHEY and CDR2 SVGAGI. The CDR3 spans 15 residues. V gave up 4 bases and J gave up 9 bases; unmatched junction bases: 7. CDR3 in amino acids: CASSLMTSGGGEQFF. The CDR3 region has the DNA TGTGCCAGCAGTTTAATGACTAGCGGGGGCGGTGAGCAGTTCTTC.

CDR3 residues: CASSSTRQGFSEQYV. As DNA, the CDR3 is TGTGCCAGCAGCTCGACACGACAGGGATTTTCCGAGCAGTACGTC. The chain couples TRBV11-2 to TRBJ2-7; 7 bases fit TRBD1. The germline gives CDR1 SGHAT, CDR2 FQNNGV. CDR3 size: 15 residues. Trimming removed 4 bases from V and 6 bases from J; junction bases left unmatched: 12.

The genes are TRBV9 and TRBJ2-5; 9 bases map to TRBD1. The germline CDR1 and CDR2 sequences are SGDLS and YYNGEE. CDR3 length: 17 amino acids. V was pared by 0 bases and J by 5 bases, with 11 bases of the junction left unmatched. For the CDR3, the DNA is TGTGCCAGCAGCGTAGTTCCTACGACAGGGGGAAGGGAGACCCAGTACTTC. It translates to CASSVVPTTGGRETQYF. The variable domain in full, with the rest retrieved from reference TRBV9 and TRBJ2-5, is DSGVTQTPKHLITATGQRVTLRCSPRSGDLSVYWYQQSLDQGLQFLIQYYNGEERAKGNILERFSAQQFPDLHSELNLSSLELGDSALYFCASSVVPTTGGRETQYFGPGTRLLVL.

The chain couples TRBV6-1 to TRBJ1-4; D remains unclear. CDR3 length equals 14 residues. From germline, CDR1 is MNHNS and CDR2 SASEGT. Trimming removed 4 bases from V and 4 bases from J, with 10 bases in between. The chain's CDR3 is CASSGQVLNEKLFF. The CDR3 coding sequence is TGTGCCAGCAGTGGGCAGGTACTTAATGAAAAACTGTTTTTT.

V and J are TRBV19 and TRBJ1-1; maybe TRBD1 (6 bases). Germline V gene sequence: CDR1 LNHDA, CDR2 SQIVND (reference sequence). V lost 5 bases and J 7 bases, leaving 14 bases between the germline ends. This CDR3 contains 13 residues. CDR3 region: CASSEQTGIEAFF. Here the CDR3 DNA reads TGTGCCAGTAGTGAACAAACAGGGATTGAAGCTTTCTTT.

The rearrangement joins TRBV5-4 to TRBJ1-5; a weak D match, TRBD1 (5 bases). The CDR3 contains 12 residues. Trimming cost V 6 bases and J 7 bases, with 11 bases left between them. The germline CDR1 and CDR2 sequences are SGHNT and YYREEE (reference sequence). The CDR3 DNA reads TGTGCCAGCAACCTAGGGGAACAGCCCCAGCATTTT. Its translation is CASNLGEQPQHF.

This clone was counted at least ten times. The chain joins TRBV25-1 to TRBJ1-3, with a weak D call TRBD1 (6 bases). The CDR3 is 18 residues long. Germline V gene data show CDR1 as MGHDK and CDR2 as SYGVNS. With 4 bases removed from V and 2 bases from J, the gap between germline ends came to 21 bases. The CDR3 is CASSGTLKQGPTGNTIYF. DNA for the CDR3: TGTGCCAGCAGTGGGACATTAAAACAGGGACCGACTGGAAACACCATATATTTT.

DNA of the CDR3: TGTGCCAGCAGCTCCCGAGGGGACAGGTCCAATGAAAAACTGTTTTTT. This encodes CASSSRGDRSNEKLFF. The chain links TRBV9 to TRBJ1-4; 8 bases are a match to TRBD1. V shed 4 bases and J 5 bases; nucleotides not matched to a gene: 10. This CDR3 has 16 amino acids. Germline V gene lookup returns CDR1 SGDLS and CDR2 YYNGEE.

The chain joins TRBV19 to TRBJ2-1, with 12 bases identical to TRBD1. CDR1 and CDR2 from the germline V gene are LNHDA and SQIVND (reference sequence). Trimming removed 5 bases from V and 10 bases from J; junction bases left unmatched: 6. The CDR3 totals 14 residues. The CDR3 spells CASSWDRGLGEQFF. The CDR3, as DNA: TGTGCCAGTAGTTGGGACAGGGGGCTTGGAGAGCAGTTCTTC.

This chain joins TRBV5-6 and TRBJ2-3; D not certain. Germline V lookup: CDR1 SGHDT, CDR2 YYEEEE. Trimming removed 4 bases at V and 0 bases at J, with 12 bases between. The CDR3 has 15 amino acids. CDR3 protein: CASSPLTPSTDTQYF. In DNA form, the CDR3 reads TGTGCCAGCAGCCCTTTGACACCGAGCACAGATACGCAGTATTTT. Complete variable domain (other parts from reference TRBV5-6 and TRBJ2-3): DAGVTQSPTHLIKTRGQQVTLRCSPKSGHDTVSWYQQALGQGPQFIFQYYEEEERQRGNFPDRFSGHQFPNYSSELNVNALLLGDSALYLCASSPLTPSTDTQYFGPGTRLTVL.

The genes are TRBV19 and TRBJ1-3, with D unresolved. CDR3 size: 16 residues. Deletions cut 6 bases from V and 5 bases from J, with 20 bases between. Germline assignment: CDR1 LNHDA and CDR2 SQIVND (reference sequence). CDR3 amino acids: CASRAPHGDRRNTIYF. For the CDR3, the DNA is TGTGCCAGTAGGGCCCCCCACGGGGATAGGAGAAACACCATATATTTT.

CDR3 protein: CASSYSNAEAFF. The CDR3 coding sequence is TGTGCCAGCAGTTACAGTAACGCTGAAGCTTTCTTT. The chain links TRBV25-1 to TRBJ1-1, with D uncertain. This CDR3 comprises 12 residues. Trimming pared 5 bases from V and 6 bases from J, leaving 10 bases between. Germline CDR1 MGHDK, CDR2 SYGVNS. Together with reference TRBV25-1 and TRBJ1-1, the CDR3 gives the full variable domain: EADIYQTPRYLVIGTGKKITLECSQTMGHDKMYWYQQDPGMELHLIHYSYGVNSTEKGDLSSESTVSRIRTEHFPLTLESARPSHTSQYLCASSYSNAEAFFGQGTRLTVV.

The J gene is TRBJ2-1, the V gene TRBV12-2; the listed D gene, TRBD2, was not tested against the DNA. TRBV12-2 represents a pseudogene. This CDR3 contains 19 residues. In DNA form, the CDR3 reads TGTGCAAGTCGCTTAGGGCTGACTAGCGGGAGGGCCGGGTTTGATGAGCAGTTCTTC. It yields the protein CASRLGLTSGRAGFDEQFF.

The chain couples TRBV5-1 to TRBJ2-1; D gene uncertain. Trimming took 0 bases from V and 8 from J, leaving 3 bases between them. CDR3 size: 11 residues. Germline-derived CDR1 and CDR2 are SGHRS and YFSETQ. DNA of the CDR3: TGCGCCAGCAGCTTGGACTATGAGCAGTTCTTC. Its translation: CASSLDYEQFF.

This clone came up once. For the CDR3, the DNA is TGTGCCAGTAGCCTTGGACGGGAAAATTCACCCCTCCACTTT. This encodes CASSLGRENSPLHF. This sequence joins TRBV19 and TRBJ1-6; D gene uncertain. Per the germline V gene, CDR1 is LNHDA and CDR2 is SQIVND (reference sequence). This CDR3 is built from 14 residues. The germline V and J ends were trimmed by 6 bases and 7 bases, with 13 bases remaining between them.

In DNA form, the CDR3 reads TGTGCCAGCAGCCAATCGCAGGGGGTCGGCGGCTACACCTTC. Its protein is CASSQSQGVGGYTF. The chain combines TRBV14 with TRBJ1-2; TRBD1 aligns across 7 bases. V dropped 2 bases and J dropped 8; count of bases not matched to a gene: 8. The CDR3 is 14 amino acids. Germline V CDR1 and CDR2: SGHDN, FVKESK.

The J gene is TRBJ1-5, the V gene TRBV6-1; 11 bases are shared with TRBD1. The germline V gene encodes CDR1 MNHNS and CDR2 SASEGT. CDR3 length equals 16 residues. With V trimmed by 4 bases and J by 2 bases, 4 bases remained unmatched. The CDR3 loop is CASSAWDRGGNQPQHF. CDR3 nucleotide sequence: TGTGCCAGCAGTGCATGGGACAGGGGGGGCAATCAGCCCCAGCATTTT.

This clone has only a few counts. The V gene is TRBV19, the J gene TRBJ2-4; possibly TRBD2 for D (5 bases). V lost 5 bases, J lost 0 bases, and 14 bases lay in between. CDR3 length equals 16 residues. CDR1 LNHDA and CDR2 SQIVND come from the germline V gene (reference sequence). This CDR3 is CASSLRAESAKNIQYF. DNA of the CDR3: TGTGCCAGTAGTCTTCGAGCGGAGTCAGCCAAAAACATTCAGTACTTC. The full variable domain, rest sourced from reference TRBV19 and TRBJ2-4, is DGGITQSPKYLFRKEGQNVTLSCEQNLNHDAMYWYRQDPGQGLRLIYYSQIVNDFQKGDIAEGYSVSREKKESFPLTVTSAQKNPTAFYLCASSLRAESAKNIQYFGAGTRLSVL.

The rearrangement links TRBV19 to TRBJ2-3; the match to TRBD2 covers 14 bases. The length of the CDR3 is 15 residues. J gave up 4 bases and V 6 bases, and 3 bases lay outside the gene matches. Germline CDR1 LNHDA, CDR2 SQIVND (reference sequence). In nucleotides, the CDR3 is TGTGCCAGTAGACTGACTAGCGGGAGGGCAGATACGCAGTATTTT. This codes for CASRLTSGRADTQYF.

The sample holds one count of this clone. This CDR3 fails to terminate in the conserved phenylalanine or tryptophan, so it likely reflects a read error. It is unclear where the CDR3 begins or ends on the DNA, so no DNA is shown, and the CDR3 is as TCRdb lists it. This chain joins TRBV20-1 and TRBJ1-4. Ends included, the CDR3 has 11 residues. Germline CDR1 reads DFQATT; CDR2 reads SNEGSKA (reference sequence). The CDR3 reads CSADLTPSSVY.